This TCR beta chain came from a study of PD-1 blockade in classical Hodgkin lymphoma. Study outcomes and limitations: Those starting nivolumab under 1 year post-ASCT were excluded. Prior to therapy, complete responders displayed diversity much like that of newly diagnosed patients.

Time point indicated: cycle 4 day 1 (C4D1), after 5 to 7 weeks of nivolumab. No patient escaped relapse after autologous stem cell transplantation, and brentuximab vedotin exposure varied. V lost 4 bases and J lost 4; bases outside the gene matches: 13. Germline V gives CDR1 SGDLS, CDR2 YYNGEE. The CDR3 totals 17 residues. As for this clone: Its antigen is not known.

Sequencing used immunoSEQ multiplex PCR; TCRdb keeps in-frame clones, though not all of them. The repertoire holds 90,000 to 100,000 clones, around 80% seen once, with around 8.9% in the top ten. The sample in question was peripheral blood mononuclear cells (PBMCs), obtained before the fourth cycle of nivolumab. This receptor was taken from a human donor with classical Hodgkin lymphoma. The chain has TRBV9 and TRBJ2-1; 8 bases map to TRBD2. For the CDR3, the DNA is TGTGCCAGCAGCCCCTCATTGCGGGCGGGGGGTTACAATGAGCAGTTCTTC. It specifies CASSPSLRAGGYNEQFF. Together with reference TRBV9 and TRBJ2-1, the CDR3 gives the full variable domain: DSGVTQTPKHLITATGQRVTLRCSPRSGDLSVYWYQQSLDQGLQFLIQYYNGEERAKGNILERFSAQQFPDLHSELNLSSLELGDSALYFCASSPSLRAGGYNEQFFGPGTRLTVL.